This T cell receptor beta chain stems from a study of shared clonotypes between healthy human individuals. Note on this clone: The antigen remains undetermined.

Evenly divided among several immunoSEQ plates was the genomic DNA of each subset. Produced via immunoSEQ multiplex PCR; TCRdb's table is partial and in-frame only. This sample has over a million clones, with approximately 70% found just once. The CDR3 spans 13 residues. Germline V gene sequence: CDR1 SGHVS, CDR2 FNYEAQ. The V end lost 1 base, the J end lost 5 bases, and 9 bases lay between the germline ends. Study-wide points: The study found lower generation probabilities in non-shared clonotypes than in those shared by all four donors.

Each donor was a Caucasian adult residing in Nashville, Tennessee. The material sequenced was memory CD4+ T cells sorted from blood. The subset was: CD45RA-negative fraction. The V gene is TRBV7-6, the J gene TRBJ2-7; a possible D gene is TRBD1 (5 bases). This TCR derives from a man between 18 and 35 years old in good health. CDR3 protein: CASSLDRRDEQYF. CDR3 nucleotides: TGTGCCAGCAGCTTAGATCGCAGGGACGAGCAGTACTTC. Together with reference TRBV7-6 and TRBJ2-7, the CDR3 gives the full variable domain: GAGVSQSPRYKVTKRGQDVALRCDPISGHVSLYWYRQALGQGPEFLTYFNYEAQQDKSGLPNDRFSAERPEGSISTLTIQRTEQRDSAMYRCASSLDRRDEQYFGPGTRLTVT.